This TCR beta chain is from a study of cytomegalovirus exposure and HLA in healthy donors. Points from the study as a whole: Later on, a genetic analysis was performed. It linked a missense variant in DCLRE1C with V- and J-gene trimming of TCR beta. In a later analysis, HLA-associated beta chains showed higher expansion and lower generation probabilities than comparable chains.

In the PCR, 60 Vbeta and 13 Jbeta primers were used. TCRdb's table, derived via immunoSEQ multiplex PCR, lists solely in-frame clones and lacks some. The sample has around 39,000 clones, under 65% seen once. Comment on this clone: The target antigen is unknown.

V was clipped by 4 bases and J by 3 bases; unmatched bases: 8. Germline V lookup: CDR1 SGHTA, CDR2 FQGNSA. This CDR3 comprises 16 residues. The sample comprised PBMCs. This TCR was recovered from a human donor in good health. The rearrangement links TRBV7-2 to TRBJ2-1; TRBD2 aligns across 8 bases. The CDR3 DNA follows: TGTGCCAGCAGCTCCGGCCGGGGGGGCCTCTACAATGAGCAGTTCTTC. Its protein is CASSSGRGGLYNEQFF.